Each of the 31 T cell receptor beta chains below was sequenced from the same sample in a study of blood T cell repertoires in COVID-19. Assay: immunoSEQ multiplex PCR; the TCRdb copy retains only in-frame clones and omits some. The table has fewer than 120,000 clones, just over 75% seen once. The sequenced material came from peripheral blood. All receptors derive from a woman over 75 with acute or convalescent COVID-19.

This chain uses TRBV18 with TRBJ2-4, with 9 positions matching TRBD2. Trimming removed 1 base from V and 8 bases from J; junction bases left unmatched: 12. Germline assignment: CDR1 KGHSH and CDR2 LQKENI. The CDR3 sequence is 17 residues long. CDR3 sequence (DNA): TGTGCCAGCTCACCACAGACGAGCGGGGGGTTCTCGGACATTCAGTACTTC. Amino acids: CASSPQTSGGFSDIQYF.

The chain carries TRBV27 and TRBJ2-2; D ambiguous. This CDR3 comprises 14 residues. Trimming took 0 bases from V and 6 from J, leaving 8 bases between them. CDR1 is MNHEY and CDR2 is SMNVEV in the germline V gene (reference sequence). The CDR3 spells CASSLSLRAGELFF. The CDR3 coding sequence is TGTGCCAGCAGTTTATCGCTCCGCGCCGGGGAGCTGTTTTTT.

This clone was observed once. This chain links TRBV7-9 with TRBJ1-2; 7 bases map to TRBD1. The V gene end was trimmed by 3 bases and the J gene end by 4 bases; junction bases not matched to a gene: 5. The CDR3 contains 14 residues. Germline CDR1 and CDR2: SEHNR and FQNEAQ (reference sequence). This CDR3 reads CASSLGTAGYGYTF. CDR3 coding DNA: TGTGCCAGCAGCTTGGGGACAGCAGGCTATGGCTACACCTTC.

The chain has TRBV12-1 and TRBJ2-6; TRBD2 is the table's D call, not checked against the DNA. TRBV12-1 is assigned pseudogene status. This CDR3 has 17 residues. The CDR3 is CASILAGGTSGANVLTF. The DNA for the CDR3 is TGTGCCAGCATCCTAGCGGGAGGGACGTCTGGGGCCAACGTCCTGACTTTC.

The chain is built from TRBV30 and TRBJ1-1; TRBD1 is a possible D gene (5 bases). CDR1 and CDR2 from the germline V gene are GTSNPN and SVGIG (reference sequence). V was clipped by 0 bases and J by 2 bases, with 10 bases between them. The CDR3 length is 14 residues. The DNA for the CDR3 is TGTGCCTGGAGTGTACTTCAGGGAAACACTGAAGCTTTCTTT. Translated, it gives CAWSVLQGNTEAFF.

The gene calls are TRBV18 and TRBJ2-5; D might be TRBD2 (6 bases). CDR3 length equals 11 residues. Germline CDR1 reads KGHSH; CDR2 reads LQKENI. V was clipped by 5 bases and J by 5 bases, with 6 bases between them. CDR3 protein: CASSGGETQYF. The CDR3 DNA follows: TGTGCCAGCTCAGGAGGGGAGACCCAGTACTTC. Full variable domain (missing parts from reference TRBV18 and TRBJ2-5): NAGVMQNPRHLVRRRGQEARLRCSPMKGHSHVYWYRQLPEEGLKFMVYLQKENIIDESGMPKERFSAEFPKEGPSILRIQQVVRGDSAAYFCASSGGETQYFGPGTRLLVL.

V is TRBV7-2 and J is TRBJ2-5; the match to TRBD2 covers 7 bases. CDR1 SGHTA and CDR2 FQGNSA come from the germline V gene. This CDR3 has 14 amino acids. With 6 bases clipped from V and 5 bases from J, the junction kept 9 bases outside the gene matches. The CDR3 spells CASRPPGLTETQYF. CDR3 nucleotide sequence: TGTGCCAGCAGGCCGCCGGGACTAACGGAGACCCAGTACTTC.

A few counts support this clone. This rearrangement joins TRBV29-1 to TRBJ2-1; 9 nucleotides align to TRBD1. The CDR3 has 17 amino acids. V was pared by 0 bases and J by 0 bases, with 6 bases of the junction left unmatched. Germline V CDR1 and CDR2: SQVTM, ANQGSEA. The CDR3 protein is CSVEDRGQGLSYNEQFF. The CDR3 nucleotides read TGCAGCGTTGAAGATCGGGGACAGGGTCTCTCCTACAATGAGCAGTTCTTC.

A few counts support this clone. V usage is TRBV7-8 and J usage is TRBJ1-1; 8 bases are shared with TRBD1. The germline gives CDR1 SGHVS, CDR2 FQNEAQ. The CDR3 is 14 amino acids. V was pared by 3 bases and J by 4 bases, with 4 bases of the junction left unmatched. CDR3 sequence (DNA): TGTGCCAGCAGCTTTTCGGACAGGGCCACTGAAGCTTTCTTT. Protein: CASSFSDRATEAFF.

This sequence joins TRBV10-2 and TRBJ2-7, with D perhaps matching TRBD2 (5 bases). The germline gives CDR1 WSHSY, CDR2 SAAADI. This CDR3 contains 15 residues. The V end was cut by 7 bases, the J end by 0 bases, with 16 bases between. The CDR3 coding sequence is TGCGCCAGCATGGCCTTCCGGGGAAACTCCTACGAGCAGTACTTC. This codes for CASMAFRGNSYEQYF.

The chain combines TRBV19 with TRBJ1-1; D not resolved. The V and J ends lost 3 bases and 0 bases respectively, with 5 bases between them. This CDR3 region has 13 residues. Germline CDR1 and CDR2: LNHDA and SQIVND (reference sequence). The CDR3: CASSIEVNTEAFF. CDR3 sequence (DNA): TGTGCCAGTAGTATCGAGGTGAACACTGAAGCTTTCTTT.

This clone is medium-sized in the sample. The J gene is TRBJ2-1, the V gene TRBV5-6, with 9 positions matching TRBD2. Trimming cost V 0 bases and J 5 bases; bases outside gene matches: 9. CDR1 and CDR2 (germline): SGHDT, YYEEEE. This CDR3 spans 17 amino acids. The CDR3 region is CASSLATAGGLHNEQFF. CDR3 DNA sequence: TGTGCCAGCAGCTTGGCCACAGCGGGAGGCCTCCACAATGAGCAGTTCTTC.

This clone was detected only a few times. The chain links TRBV5-1 to TRBJ2-2; D is possibly TRBD2 (6 bases). Trimming cost V 5 bases and J 6 bases, with 11 bases left between them. CDR1 and CDR2 from the germline V gene are SGHRS and YFSETQ. This CDR3 has 13 amino acids. As DNA, the CDR3 is TGCGCCAGCAGAGCCGGGGGATCCGGGGAGCTGTTTTTT. Protein: CASRAGGSGELFF.

The gene calls are TRBV6-6 and TRBJ1-1; D ambiguous. The CDR3 consists of 13 residues. The germline V gene encodes CDR1 MNHNY and CDR2 SVGAGI (reference sequence). V dropped 7 bases and J dropped 2 bases, with 11 bases sitting between them. The CDR3 is CASTSPSNTEAFF. The CDR3, as DNA: TGTGCCAGCACCTCCCCCAGTAACACTGAAGCTTTCTTT.

The V call is TRBV4-3, the J call TRBJ2-7; weak D call: TRBD2 (6 bases). Looked up from germline, CDR1 is LGHNA and CDR2 is YSLEER. Between the trimmed V and J ends, which lost 1 base and 2 bases, there was a span of 12 bases. The CDR3 is 15 residues long. CDR3 residues: CASSQGLDRAYEQYF. CDR3 nucleotides: TGCGCCAGCAGCCAAGGACTAGACAGAGCCTACGAGCAGTACTTC.

The chain couples TRBV7-9 to TRBJ2-2; D not certain. CDR1 is SEHNR, CDR2 FQNEAQ, per germline (reference sequence). Trimming took 1 base from V and 0 from J, leaving 6 bases between them. The CDR3 loop spans 15 amino acids. CDR3 DNA sequence: TGTGCCAGCAGCTTAGATCCGGCGAACACCGGGGAGCTGTTTTTT. Translation gives CASSLDPANTGELFF.

In this sample, this clone turned up once. The rearrangement joins TRBV7-9 to TRBJ2-1, with 9 nucleotides matching TRBD2. V gave up 1 base and J gave up 8 bases; unmatched junction bases: 6. The CDR3 contains 15 residues. The germline gives CDR1 SEHNR, CDR2 FQNEAQ (reference sequence). CDR3 sequence reads: CASSLVSGRGDEQFF. Written as DNA, the CDR3 is TGTGCCAGCAGCTTAGTTAGCGGGAGAGGGGATGAGCAGTTCTTC.

The chain uses TRBV6-2 or TRBV6-3 and TRBJ2-3, with no clear D. Trimming stripped 6 bases from V and 2 bases from J, with 21 bases between. Germline values: CDR1 MNHEY, CDR2 SVGEGT. The CDR3 is 17 amino acids. The CDR3 DNA reads TGTGCCAGCAGCCTCGCTGGTGTTCAGGCGTTCACAGATACGCAGTATTTT. It encodes CASSLAGVQAFTDTQYF.

In its sample, this clone was seen a few times. V and J are TRBV18 and TRBJ2-3; 7 nucleotides match TRBD2. Germline CDR1 KGHSH, CDR2 LQKENI. This CDR3 is 16 amino acids long. The V and J ends lost 3 bases and 5 bases, in that order; junction bases with no gene match: 11. CDR3 in DNA: TGTGCCAGCTCACCTCAGGGCGGGAGCGTTATAGATACGCAGTATTTT. This gives the protein CASSPQGGSVIDTQYF.

The chain links TRBV7-9 to TRBJ2-1; 12 bases map to TRBD2. With V trimmed by 2 bases and J by 6 bases, 11 bases remained unmatched. Germline CDR1 reads SEHNR; CDR2 reads FQNEAQ (reference sequence). The CDR3 has 18 amino acids. Written as DNA, the CDR3 is TGTGCCAGCAGCTTACCCCATCGACTAGCGGGGGTGTCCAATGAGCAGTTCTTC. Encoded protein: CASSLPHRLAGVSNEQFF. Full variable domain (outside the CDR3, taken from reference TRBV7-9 and TRBJ2-1): DTGVSQNPRHKITKRGQNVTFRCDPISEHNRLYWYRQTLGQGPEFLTYFQNEAQLEKSRLLSDRFSAERPKGSFSTLEIQRTEQGDSAMYLCASSLPHRLAGVSNEQFFGPGTRLTVL.

This chain connects TRBV19 to TRBJ2-5; D is ambiguous. The CDR3 has 13 amino acids. Germline loops: CDR1 LNHDA, CDR2 SQIVND (reference sequence). Trimming took 3 bases from V and 5 from J, leaving 10 bases between them. In DNA, the CDR3 is TGTGCCAGTAGTATTATGCCTACTGAGACCCAGTACTTC. It encodes CASSIMPTETQYF.

The chain links TRBV7-9 to TRBJ1-1, with D unclear. Germline V gene data show CDR1 as SEHNR and CDR2 as FQNEAQ (reference sequence). V lost 5 bases to trimming and J lost 0 bases, with 13 bases between them. The CDR3 runs 15 residues. The CDR3 loop reads CASSRRSQMNTEAFF. CDR3 nucleotides: TGTGCCAGCAGCCGGCGGAGTCAGATGAACACTGAAGCTTTCTTT.

The rearrangement links TRBV5-4 to TRBJ1-4; weak D call: TRBD1 (6 bases). The germline gives CDR1 SGHNT, CDR2 YYREEE (reference sequence). V shed 10 bases and J shed 7 bases, with 17 bases lying between them. The CDR3 consists of 13 residues. The CDR3 nucleotides read TGTGCCGGAACAAACAGGGAAGGTGAAAAACTGTTTTTT. This gives the protein CAGTNREGEKLFF.

The chain uses TRBV18 and TRBJ1-2, with 9 bases identical to TRBD1. Germline lookup yields CDR1 KGHSH and CDR2 LQKENI. V shed 3 bases and J 2 bases; nucleotides not matched to a gene: 7. The CDR3 extends over 16 amino acids. In nucleotides, the CDR3 is TGTGCCAGCTCACCTCCGGGACAGGGCTTGAACTATGGCTACACCTTC. It encodes CASSPPGQGLNYGYTF.

The J gene is TRBJ1-2, the V gene TRBV18; TRBD1 matches at 10 bases. The CDR3 is made up of 13 amino acids. Germline CDR1 reads KGHSH; CDR2 reads LQKENI. The V gene end was trimmed by 5 bases and the J gene end by 8 bases; junction bases not matched to a gene: 5. The CDR3 loop is CASSSGQGHGYTF. CDR3 DNA: TGTGCCAGCTCATCGGGACAGGGGCACGGCTACACCTTC.

This clone has just a few counts. The chain has TRBV28 and TRBJ1-2; 7 bases match TRBD1. CDR1 is MDHEN and CDR2 is SYDVKM in the germline V gene. Trimming cost V 6 bases and J 4 bases; bases outside gene matches: 8. The CDR3 runs 14 residues. CDR3 nucleotides: TGTGCCAGCAGCAAGGGACAGAGAATCTATGGCTACACCTTC. Translated, it gives CASSKGQRIYGYTF.

The chain carries TRBV25-1 and TRBJ2-3; 11 nucleotides line up with TRBD1. In germline, CDR1 is MGHDK, CDR2 SYGVNS. This CDR3 comprises 17 residues. After removal of 3 bases from V and 4 bases from J, the junction contained 9 bases not matched to a gene. CDR3 nucleotides: TGTGCCAGCAGTGATTATTGGGGACAGGGGGGATCAGATACGCAGTATTTT. Protein sequence: CASSDYWGQGGSDTQYF.

This chain uses TRBV4-2 with TRBJ1-2; D not certain. Germline values: CDR1 LGHNA, CDR2 YNFKEQ. The CDR3 totals 15 residues. Trimming took 0 bases from V and 8 from J, leaving 16 bases between them. The CDR3 DNA follows: TGTGCCAGCAGCCAAGATCTAGGAGTGGATGCGGGCTACACCTTC. It encodes CASSQDLGVDAGYTF.

This chain connects TRBV6-5 to TRBJ1-1, with TRBD1 as a possible D gene (6 bases). CDR1 and CDR2 from the germline V gene are MNHEY and SVGAGI. Deletions cut 3 bases from V and 4 bases from J, with 9 bases between. The CDR3 consists of 13 residues. The CDR3 reads CASSYNRVTEAFF. As DNA, the CDR3 is TGTGCCAGCAGTTATAACAGGGTCACTGAAGCTTTCTTT.

This chain links TRBV2 with TRBJ1-2; D call uncertain. Germline values: CDR1 SNHLY, CDR2 FYNNEI. Trimming left V 5 bases short and J 3 bases short, with 10 bases between. CDR3 length equals 13 residues. The CDR3 DNA reads TGTGCCAGCAGTTCCGGGAATGACTATGGCTACACCTTC. Residues: CASSSGNDYGYTF.

The V gene is TRBV7-9, the J gene TRBJ1-2; a possible D gene is TRBD1 (5 bases). The CDR3 sequence is 13 residues long. Germline CDR1 reads SEHNR; CDR2 reads FQNEAQ (reference sequence). Trimming pared 6 bases from V and 2 bases from J, leaving 10 bases between. In nucleotides, the CDR3 is TGTGCCAGCAGTCTGGACATAAACTATGGCTACACCTTC. Its protein product is CASSLDINYGYTF.